The 27 T cell receptor beta chains listed next were all sequenced from one sample in a study of early T cells in non-severe SARS-CoV-2 infection. Each CDR3 protein is one row after TCRdb ran MiXCR on the 5' RACE reads. The sample contains 10,000 to 12,000 distinct CDR3 sequences, around 5% of which appear only once. The specimen sequenced was whole blood. The receptor set was obtained from an adult who was a healthcare worker with PCR-confirmed SARS-CoV-2 infection or an uninfected control (not recorded which).

By sample fraction, this clonotype is medium-sized (0.01 to 0.1%). The chain joins TRBV20-1 to TRBJ2-3, with D maybe TRBD2 (6 bases). This CDR3 is built from 23 residues. The germline V and J ends were trimmed by 2 bases and 2 bases, with 38 bases remaining between them. Germline loops: CDR1 DFQATT, CDR2 SNEGSKA (reference sequence). CDR3 sequence reads: CSARFLSTNPKRARVPYTDTQYF. The CDR3 coding sequence is TGCAGTGCTAGATTCCTATCCACTAATCCTAAGCGGGCCAGGGTGCCGTACACAGATACGCAGTATTTT.

The CDR3 region is CASSSPRAANTGELFF. In DNA, the CDR3 is TGTGCCAGCAGCTCCCCGAGGGCAGCGAACACCGGGGAGCTGTTTTTT. The V and J genes are TRBV7-2 and TRBJ2-2, with TRBD2 as a possible D gene (5 bases). The CDR3 runs to 16 residues. Germline V gene lookup returns CDR1 SGHTA and CDR2 FQGNSA. The V end was cut by 4 bases, the J end by 0 bases, with 12 bases between.

In its sample, this clonotype is medium-sized. V usage is TRBV7-8 and J usage is TRBJ2-2; D gene ambiguous. The V end lost 3 bases, the J end lost 1 base, and 9 bases lay between the germline ends. Germline CDR1 reads SGHVS; CDR2 reads FQNEAQ. There are 15 residues in the CDR3. The CDR3 coding sequence is TGTGCCAGCAGCTTGGTTAGCAAGAACACCGGGGAGCTGTTTTTT. Translated, it gives CASSLVSKNTGELFF.

By share, this clonotype counts as medium-sized. V and J are TRBV28 and TRBJ2-7; no firm D call. Germline values: CDR1 MDHEN, CDR2 SYDVKM. V was clipped by 5 bases and J by 10 bases, with 15 bases between them. This CDR3 comprises 12 residues. The CDR3 spells CASSTTTASQYF. As DNA, the CDR3 is TGTGCCAGCAGTACAACGACTGCGTCCCAGTACTTC. Variable domain in full (rest from reference TRBV28 and TRBJ2-7): DVKVTQSSRYLVKRTGEKVFLECVQDMDHENMFWYRQDPGLGLRLIYFSYDVKMKEKGDIPEGYSVSREKKERFSLILESASTNQTSMYLCASSTTTASQYFGPGTRLTVT.

This clonotype is medium-sized (0.01 to 0.1%) by share. V gene TRBV9 combines with J gene TRBJ1-2; D is perhaps TRBD1 (5 bases). The CDR3 is 14 amino acids. In germline, CDR1 is SGDLS, CDR2 YYNGEE. V lost 3 bases, J lost 4 bases, and 13 bases lay in between. CDR3 nucleotide sequence: TGTGCCAGCAGCGGCTGGGGCACATCCTATGGCTACACCTTC. Encoded protein: CASSGWGTSYGYTF.

This clonotype was found many times. The chain employs TRBV5-1 and TRBJ2-1; 7 nucleotides agree with TRBD1. Germline-derived CDR1 and CDR2 are SGHRS and YFSETQ. V shed 0 bases and J 4 bases; nucleotides not matched to a gene: 7. The CDR3 is 16 residues long. The CDR3 spells CASSLVLGQVYNEQFF. The CDR3 nucleotides are TGCGCCAGCAGCTTGGTTCTTGGACAGGTATACAATGAGCAGTTCTTC.

This clonotype was detected ten times or more. The chain recombines TRBV7-8 with TRBJ1-5; weak D call: TRBD1 (6 bases). V lost 1 base and J 6 bases, leaving 13 bases between the germline ends. CDR1 is SGHVS, CDR2 FQNEAQ, per germline. The CDR3 loop spans 15 amino acids. The CDR3 is CASSLVGGDGQPQHF. CDR3 coding DNA: TGTGCCAGCAGCTTAGTTGGGGGCGATGGTCAGCCCCAGCATTTT.

The V and J genes are TRBV30 and TRBJ1-1; tentative D call: TRBD1 (6 bases). In germline, CDR1 is GTSNPN, CDR2 SVGIG (reference sequence). The CDR3 runs to 13 residues. Trimming removed 3 bases at V and 5 bases at J, with 13 bases between. The CDR3 loop is CAWSKGGITEAFF. The CDR3 DNA is TGTGCCTGGAGCAAAGGGGGGATAACTGAAGCTTTCTTT.

In this sample, this clonotype turned up many times. The chain combines TRBV5-1 with TRBJ2-7; 11 bases are a match to TRBD1. V was clipped by 2 bases and J by 6 bases; unmatched bases: 10. The CDR3 is 16 amino acids. CDR1 and CDR2 (germline): SGHRS, YFSETQ. This CDR3 reads CASSFHTGTGGSEQYF. CDR3 nucleotide sequence: TGCGCCAGCAGCTTCCACACCGGGACAGGGGGAAGCGAGCAGTACTTC.

This clonotype was seen repeatedly, ten times or more. The rearrangement uses TRBV5-1 and TRBJ1-1, with D perhaps matching TRBD1 (5 bases). CDR1 SGHRS and CDR2 YFSETQ come from the germline V gene. Trimming took 1 base from V and 5 from J, leaving 12 bases between them. CDR3 length: 14 amino acids. The DNA of the CDR3 is TGCGCCAGCAGCTTGAGCCAGGGTCGGACTGAAGCTTTCTTT. Residues: CASSLSQGRTEAFF.

The table lists this clonotype with many counts. The V gene is TRBV20-1, the J gene TRBJ2-4; TRBD2 matches 15 bases. From germline, CDR1 is DFQATT and CDR2 SNEGSKA (reference sequence). V gave up 2 bases and J gave up 0 bases; unmatched junction bases: 2. The CDR3 consists of 17 residues. DNA for the CDR3: TGCAGTGCTAGACGGACTAGCGGGGGGGCAGCCAAAAACATTCAGTACTTC. It yields the protein CSARRTSGGAAKNIQYF.

The rearrangement links TRBV20-1 to TRBJ2-7; TRBD2 matches at 8 bases. Germline CDR1 is DFQATT and CDR2 is SNEGSKA (reference sequence). The CDR3 runs to 14 residues. V was clipped by 4 bases and J by 7 bases; unmatched bases: 12. DNA of the CDR3: TGCAGTGCTACCTTTGGACTAGCAAGGGGGGAGCAGTACTTC. Translated: CSATFGLARGEQYF.

CDR3 sequence reads: CASSLSWGAGDIQYF. CDR3 DNA sequence: TGTGCCAGCAGCCTTAGCTGGGGGGCCGGGGACATTCAGTACTTC. The chain carries TRBV7-6 and TRBJ2-4, with D perhaps being TRBD1 or TRBD2 (6 bases each). The V end was cut by 5 bases, the J end by 8 bases, with 19 bases between. In germline, CDR1 is SGHVS, CDR2 FNYEAQ. This CDR3 spans 15 amino acids.

This chain links TRBV7-9 with TRBJ1-5; tentatively, D is TRBD1 (6 bases). Germline V gene lookup returns CDR1 SEHNR and CDR2 FQNEAQ (reference sequence). V lost 3 bases and J 4 bases, leaving 19 bases between the germline ends. The CDR3 has 17 amino acids. CDR3 DNA sequence: TGTGCCAGCAGCTTGGGGGACACCCTTCACTTGAATCAGCCCCAGCATTTT. Translating gives CASSLGDTLHLNQPQHF.

This clonotype is judged medium-sized. V and J are TRBV19 and TRBJ2-4; unclear D gene. CDR3 length equals 16 residues. CDR1 is LNHDA, CDR2 SQIVND, per germline (reference sequence). Trimming removed 5 bases at V and 0 bases at J, with 14 bases between. CDR3 loop: CASSLHRISAKNIQYF. The CDR3 nucleotides are TGTGCCAGTAGTTTACACAGAATATCAGCCAAAAACATTCAGTACTTC.

In this sample, this clonotype is medium-sized. V usage is TRBV7-6 and J usage is TRBJ2-5, with D maybe TRBD1 (5 bases). Germline CDR1 reads SGHVS; CDR2 reads FNYEAQ. Deletions cut 2 bases from V and 9 bases from J, with 28 bases between. The CDR3 covers 18 residues. CDR3: CASSLMGPTAGFTVSQYF. The CDR3 DNA is TGTGCCAGCAGCTTAATGGGCCCTACGGCAGGGTTCACGGTGTCCCAGTACTTC.

This clonotype was picked up many times. This sequence joins TRBV7-2 and TRBJ2-2; the D gene is possibly TRBD2 (6 bases). V shed 1 base and J shed 3 bases, with 6 bases lying between them. CDR1 is SGHTA, CDR2 FQGNSA, per germline. The CDR3 loop spans 14 amino acids. The CDR3 region is CASSLGRDTGELFF. CDR3 in DNA: TGTGCCAGCAGCTTAGGGAGGGACACCGGGGAGCTGTTTTTT.

This clonotype is medium-sized (0.01 to 0.1%) in the sample. This chain uses TRBV7-2 with TRBJ2-5, with D perhaps TRBD2 (5 bases). The CDR3 consists of 12 residues. Looked up from germline, CDR1 is SGHTA and CDR2 is FQGNSA. V shed 4 bases and J shed 7 bases, with 10 bases lying between them. In nucleotides, the CDR3 is TGTGCCAGCAGCTCGACTATCGGGACCCAGTACTTC. Its translation is CASSSTIGTQYF.

This clonotype was detected many times. The J gene is TRBJ1-1, the V gene TRBV27; D gene uncertain. The CDR3 has 11 amino acids. Trimming left V 8 bases short and J 1 base short, with 5 bases between. CDR1 is MNHEY and CDR2 is SMNVEV in the germline V gene (reference sequence). The DNA of the CDR3 is TGTGCCAGCCTCCGGAACACTGAAGCTTTCTTT. As protein: CASLRNTEAFF.

In its sample, this clonotype is medium-sized. The chain combines TRBV10-1 with TRBJ2-3, with 12 bases aligning to TRBD2. Germline CDR1 WNHNN, CDR2 SYGVQD (reference sequence). The CDR3 sequence is 18 residues long. J was trimmed by 5 bases and V by 8 bases; bases with no gene match: 17. The CDR3 DNA reads as TGCGCCAGCGTCCGGATGACTAGCGGGGGTTTGTATGGAGATACGCAGTATTTT. Translated: CASVRMTSGGLYGDTQYF.

CDR3 sequence: CASSLTSLNTQYF. CDR3 bases: TGTGCCAGCAGTTTAACCTCGCTAAATACGCAGTATTTT. This rearrangement joins TRBV12-3 or TRBV12-4 to TRBJ2-3; D gene uncertain. The germline V and J ends were trimmed by 2 bases and 7 bases, with 10 bases remaining between them. The CDR3 spans 13 residues.

This clonotype was observed at least ten times. The rearrangement joins TRBV6-2 or TRBV6-3 to TRBJ1-1; tentative D call: TRBD1 (5 bases). The ends were cut back, 6 bases at V and 1 base at J, with 12 bases in the middle. Germline-derived CDR1 and CDR2 are MNHEY and SVGEGT. The CDR3 consists of 14 residues. Here the CDR3 DNA reads TGTGCCAGCAGGACGGAGGGACCGAACACTGAAGCTTTCTTT. Translated, it gives CASRTEGPNTEAFF.

This clonotype was counted many times. V gene TRBV7-2 combines with J gene TRBJ1-1; D is ambiguous. The CDR3 has 13 residues. V was trimmed by 1 base and J by 9 bases, leaving 12 bases between them. Germline-derived CDR1 and CDR2 are SGHTA and FQGNSA. In DNA form, the CDR3 reads TGTGCCAGCAGCTTAGAGGTCGGGAGAAAAGCTTTCTTT. Amino acid sequence: CASSLEVGRKAFF.

This clonotype was observed a few times. With a much larger clone just one base away, this may be a read error. The rearrangement links TRBV7-2 to TRBJ2-7; no clear D. From germline, CDR1 is SGHTA and CDR2 FQGNSA. This CDR3 is 12 amino acids long. CDR3 amino acids: CASRPASCEQYF. The CDR3 bases are TGTGCCAGCAGGCCGGCCTCCTGCGAGCAGTACTTC.

This clonotype came up a few times. The chain couples TRBV6-5 to TRBJ1-6; D ambiguous. Germline CDR1 is MNHEY and CDR2 is SVGAGI. This CDR3 comprises 14 residues. V was pared by 4 bases and J by 0 bases, with 4 bases between. The DNA of the CDR3 is TGTGCCAGCAGTTTTGGCTCCTATAATTCACCCCTCCACTTT. Protein: CASSFGSYNSPLHF.

This clonotype showed up just a few times. The chain is built from TRBV30 and TRBJ2-5; D unresolved. The CDR3 contains 11 residues. Germline-derived CDR1 and CDR2 are GTSNPN and SVGIG (reference sequence). V was clipped by 0 bases and J by 5 bases, with 4 bases between them. The CDR3 DNA is TGTGCCTGGAGTGTCACGGAGACCCAGTACTTC. Translation gives CAWSVTETQYF.

Comments on this clonotype: One end of the junction fails to match germline, which may point to a read error. The V gene is TRBV2, the J gene TRBJ1-4; a weak D match, TRBD1 (6 bases). Germline CDR1 SNHLY, CDR2 FYNNEI. The CDR3 is made up of 15 amino acids. The CDR3 reads CASREGQTNNEKLFF. CDR3 in DNA: TGTGCCAGCAGAGAAGGACAGACTAATAATGAAAAACTGTTTTTT. Full variable domain (remainder filled in from reference TRBV2 and TRBJ1-4): EPEVTQTPSHQVTQMGQEVILRCVPISNHLYFYWYRQILGQKVEFLVSFYNNEISEKSEIFDDQFSVERPDGSNFTLKIRSTKLEDSAMYFCASREGQTNNEKLFFGSGTQLSVL.